What follows are 23 T cell receptor beta chains derived from one specimen sequenced in a study of cytomegalovirus exposure and HLA in healthy donors. PCR primers comprised 60 Vbeta and 13 Jbeta primers. Generated by immunoSEQ multiplex PCR, the TCRdb table keeps only in-frame clones and is missing some. The table lists around 190,000 clones, 60% to 85% of them singletons. Material for sequencing was PBMCs. These receptors all stem from a woman between 18 and 30 years old in good health and CMV-seronegative.

The V and J genes are TRBV11-3 and TRBJ2-2, with D maybe TRBD2 (5 bases). The CDR3 has 15 amino acids. Between the trimmed V and J ends, which lost 5 bases and 3 bases, there was a span of 13 bases. Germline V lookup: CDR1 SGHNT, CDR2 YENEEA. This CDR3 reads CASSTPRRYTGELFF. As DNA, the CDR3 is TGTGCCAGCAGCACACCCCGGAGGTACACCGGGGAGCTGTTTTTT.

The rearrangement links TRBV30 to TRBJ2-1; 10 nucleotides align to TRBD1. V trimming: 0 bases; J trimming: 7 bases; junction bases outside the gene matches: 6. Germline V gene lookup returns CDR1 GTSNPN and CDR2 SVGIG (reference sequence). The CDR3 covers 15 residues. The CDR3 protein is CAWSVGTGVRNEQFF. For the CDR3, the DNA is TGTGCCTGGAGTGTTGGGACAGGGGTACGTAATGAGCAGTTCTTC. The variable domain in full, completed from reference TRBV30 and TRBJ2-1, reads SQTIHQWPATLVQPVGSPLSLECTVEGTSNPNLYWYRQAAGRGLQLLFYSVGIGQISSEVPQNLSASRPQDRQFILSSKKLLLSDSGFYLCAWSVGTGVRNEQFFGPGTRLTVL.

V and J are TRBV18 and TRBJ2-5, with 10 bases matching TRBD1. The V gene's germline CDR1 is KGHSH and CDR2 LQKENI. The CDR3 is 15 amino acids. V gave up 3 bases and J gave up 2 bases; unmatched junction bases: 3. CDR3 sequence reads: CASSPPGQGQETQYF. CDR3 nucleotide sequence: TGTGCCAGCTCACCCCCGGGACAGGGGCAAGAGACCCAGTACTTC.

Comment on this clone: The junction departs from germline at one end; a sequencing error may be responsible. V gene TRBV5-1 combines with J gene TRBJ2-3; 9 bases fit TRBD1. Germline CDR1 reads SGHRS; CDR2 reads YFSETQ. The CDR3 contains 15 residues. The CDR3 nucleotides read TGCGCCAGCAGCTTGGGGGACAGGGCTGCAGATGCGCAGTATTTT. Protein sequence: CASSLGDRAADAQYF.

The chain uses TRBV27 and TRBJ2-1; tentatively, D is TRBD2 (7 bases). V was clipped by 6 bases and J by 7 bases, with 16 bases between them. CDR1 is MNHEY, CDR2 SMNVEV, per germline (reference sequence). The CDR3 has 14 amino acids. The CDR3, as DNA: TGTGCCAGCAGACCCGGGGGGCTAGGTAATGAGCAGTTCTTC. Translating it yields CASRPGGLGNEQFF.

This clone was counted once. The chain links TRBV4-1 to TRBJ2-7; TRBD2 matches 12 bases. Germline CDR1 reads MGHRA; CDR2 reads YSYEKL. After removal of 6 bases from V and 6 bases from J, the junction contained 6 bases not matched to a gene. This CDR3 region has 14 residues. CDR3 sequence: CASSQLAGGGEQYF. The CDR3 nucleotides read TGCGCCAGCAGTCAACTAGCGGGAGGCGGCGAGCAGTACTTC.

The chain combines TRBV5-1 with TRBJ1-2; maybe TRBD1 (5 bases). V was trimmed by 7 bases and J by 4 bases, leaving 11 bases between them. This CDR3 has 12 residues. Germline values: CDR1 SGHRS, CDR2 YFSETQ. In nucleotides, the CDR3 is TGCGCCAGCGCCGGGACTAGCTATGGCTACACCTTC. It specifies CASAGTSYGYTF.

This clone was detected once. The J gene is TRBJ1-1, the V gene TRBV11-2; no definite D call. CDR1 SGHAT and CDR2 FQNNGV come from the germline V gene. The CDR3 loop spans 11 amino acids. Trimming shortened V by 5 bases and J by 7 bases, and 8 bases separated the two germline ends. Here the CDR3 DNA reads TGTGCCAGCAGCCGAGCCCTTGAAGCTTTCTTT. It codes for CASSRALEAFF.

The gene calls are TRBV7-2 and TRBJ2-1; 10 nucleotides agree with TRBD2. The CDR3 is made up of 16 amino acids. The V segment lost 3 bases and the J segment 5 bases; nucleotides outside the gene matches: 7. Per the germline V gene, CDR1 is SGHTA and CDR2 is FQGNSA. CDR3 in amino acids: CASSFREREGNNEQFF. Written as DNA, the CDR3 is TGTGCCAGCAGCTTTAGGGAGCGGGAGGGTAACAATGAGCAGTTCTTC.

The chain recombines TRBV7-2 with TRBJ2-7, with 14 positions matching TRBD2. The ends lost 4 bases at V and 12 bases at J; junction bases unmatched: 8. The CDR3 runs 14 residues. CDR1 and CDR2 from the germline V gene are SGHTA and FQGNSA. The CDR3 coding sequence is TGTGCCAGCAGCTATAGTGGGACTAGCGGGGGTGCGTACTTC. Protein product: CASSYSGTSGGAYF.

The chain employs TRBV18 and TRBJ1-1; TRBD1 matches 7 bases. Germline V gene data show CDR1 as KGHSH and CDR2 as LQKENI. This CDR3 contains 15 residues. V shed 4 bases and J 1 base; nucleotides not matched to a gene: 6. CDR3 loop: CASSLGQARNTEAFF. Here the CDR3 DNA reads TGTGCCAGCTCACTCGGACAGGCCCGGAACACTGAAGCTTTCTTT.

The chain is built from TRBV29-1 and TRBJ2-2; D is perhaps TRBD2 (5 bases). Germline V gene data show CDR1 as SQVTM and CDR2 as ANQGSEA. CDR3 length: 13 amino acids. V was cut by 5 bases and J by 7 bases, with 14 bases left in between. The CDR3 is CSVNPRTGGELFF. The CDR3 nucleotides read TGCAGCGTTAACCCCCGGACTGGCGGGGAGCTGTTTTTT.

The V call is TRBV27, the J call TRBJ2-1; D is unclear. Germline values: CDR1 MNHEY, CDR2 SMNVEV (reference sequence). The length of the CDR3 is 13 residues. V lost 3 bases, J lost 5 bases, and 8 bases lay in between. This chain's CDR3 is CASSFRGHNEQFF. As DNA, the CDR3 is TGTGCCAGCAGTTTCAGAGGCCACAATGAGCAGTTCTTC.

The V call is TRBV28, the J call TRBJ2-7; TRBD1 might be the D (5 bases). CDR3 size: 15 residues. V was pared by 6 bases and J by 1 base, with 16 bases between. The germline V gene encodes CDR1 MDHEN and CDR2 SYDVKM. The CDR3 DNA reads as TGTGCCAGCAGACCCCAATCGGACATTTCCTACGAGCAGTACTTC. This gives the protein CASRPQSDISYEQYF.

Only one count was recorded for this clone. The chain combines TRBV25-1 with TRBJ2-3; TRBD1 aligns across 7 bases. The germline CDR1 and CDR2 sequences are MGHDK and SYGVNS. This CDR3 comprises 13 residues. V shed 4 bases and J 4 bases; nucleotides not matched to a gene: 2. DNA for the CDR3: TGTGCCAGCAGTGGGGGACAGTCAGATACGCAGTATTTT. Its protein product is CASSGGQSDTQYF. Variable domain in full (rest from reference TRBV25-1 and TRBJ2-3): EADIYQTPRYLVIGTGKKITLECSQTMGHDKMYWYQQDPGMELHLIHYSYGVNSTEKGDLSSESTVSRIRTEHFPLTLESARPSHTSQYLCASSGGQSDTQYFGPGTRLTVL.

J is TRBJ1-4 and V is TRBV4-1; possible D gene TRBD1, 5 bases. The CDR3 consists of 16 residues. Germline lookup yields CDR1 MGHRA and CDR2 YSYEKL. V lost 4 bases and J 2 bases, leaving 14 bases between the germline ends. The CDR3 here is CASSLTPGLTNEKLFF. Written as DNA, the CDR3 is TGCGCCAGCAGCCTTACACCGGGACTGACTAATGAAAAACTGTTTTTT.

The chain is built from TRBV9 and TRBJ2-3; no clear D. This CDR3 has 13 amino acids. CDR1 SGDLS and CDR2 YYNGEE come from the germline V gene. V was clipped by 4 bases and J by 3 bases, with 9 bases between them. CDR3 in amino acids: CASSNQNTDTQYF. The CDR3 DNA is TGTGCCAGCAGCAATCAAAATACAGATACGCAGTATTTT.

The chain combines TRBV5-1 with TRBJ1-2, with a weak D call TRBD1 (5 bases). The CDR3 loop spans 14 amino acids. The germline V gene has CDR1 SGHRS and CDR2 YFSETQ. Trimming cost V 6 bases and J 1 base, with 13 bases left between them. The CDR3 here is CASMTEFSNYGYTF. The CDR3 DNA sequence: TGCGCCAGCATGACAGAATTTAGTAACTATGGCTACACCTTC. Supplemented by reference TRBV5-1 and TRBJ1-2, the full variable domain reads KAGVTQTPRYLIKTRGQQVTLSCSPISGHRSVSWYQQTPGQGLQFLFEYFSETQRNKGNFPGRFSGRQFSNSRSEMNVSTLELGDSALYLCASMTEFSNYGYTFGSGTRLTVV.

The gene calls are TRBV4-1 and TRBJ2-1; tentatively, D is TRBD1 (6 bases). The CDR3 extends over 14 amino acids. The V and J ends lost 0 bases and 11 bases respectively, with 14 bases between them. Germline V gene data show CDR1 as MGHRA and CDR2 as YSYEKL. The CDR3 is CASSQETTGSKQFF. CDR3 nucleotides: TGCGCCAGCAGCCAAGAGACTACAGGGAGTAAGCAGTTCTTC.

This clone turned up a few times. The chain carries TRBV30 and TRBJ1-6; perhaps TRBD1 as D (6 bases). The CDR3 is 13 residues long. The germline gives CDR1 GTSNPN, CDR2 SVGIG (reference sequence). V lost 5 bases, J lost 7 bases, and 12 bases lay in between. CDR3 protein: CAWAGTRNSPLHF. The CDR3 DNA is TGTGCCTGGGCCGGGACAAGAAATTCACCCCTCCACTTT.

The CDR3: CAWSGGADEKLFF. The CDR3 DNA is TGTGCCTGGTCAGGGGGCGCGGATGAAAAACTGTTTTTT. The chain employs TRBV30 and TRBJ1-4; TRBD1 matches 8 bases. Unmatched junction bases numbered 5, after V lost 5 bases and J lost 6 bases. This CDR3 is built from 13 residues. The germline CDR1 and CDR2 sequences are GTSNPN and SVGIG (reference sequence).

The V and J genes are TRBV2 and TRBJ1-5; D might be TRBD1 (6 bases). V was pared by 6 bases and J by 1 base, with 7 bases between. The CDR3 spans 13 residues. Looked up from germline, CDR1 is SNHLY and CDR2 is FYNNEI. The CDR3 spells CASRDRSNQPQHF. The DNA for the CDR3 is TGTGCCAGCAGGGACAGAAGCAATCAGCCCCAGCATTTT.

J is TRBJ2-7 and V is TRBV2; perhaps TRBD2 as D (7 bases). Germline CDR1 SNHLY, CDR2 FYNNEI. Trimming shortened V by 6 bases and J by 7 bases, and 10 bases separated the two germline ends. The CDR3 extends over 11 amino acids. This chain's CDR3 is CASRQGGEQYF. The CDR3, as DNA: TGTGCCAGCAGACAGGGAGGGGAGCAGTACTTC.